These T cell receptor beta chains were read from a single sample in a study of response to subunit inactivated influenza vaccine. In TCRdb, the RT-PCR reads were re-called with MiXCR into one record per CDR3 protein. The table includes 170,000 or so distinct CDR3 sequences, about 10% detected once. The material sequenced was CD8+ T cells sorted from PBMCs, taken roughly 24 months after vaccination. These receptors all come from a man between 50 and 75 years old who received an inactivated influenza vaccine. Both conserved end residues are part of each CDR3.

v_gene: TRBV4-2; j_gene: TRBJ2-7; CDR3aa: CASSQGGHGSSYEQYF
v_gene: TRBV6-2/TRBV6-3; j_gene: TRBJ2-7; CDR3aa: CASSYSTEDSVYEQYF
v_gene: TRBV30; j_gene: TRBJ2-6; CDR3aa: CAWSGYTGPGANVLTF
v_gene: TRBV10-3; j_gene: TRBJ2-7; CDR3aa: CAIGGGSYDEQYF
v_gene: TRBV12-3/TRBV12-4; j_gene: TRBJ2-5; CDR3aa: CASSFSGLQETQYF
v_gene: TRBV19; j_gene: TRBJ2-2; CDR3aa: CASSQHRGTGELFF
v_gene: TRBV5-4; j_gene: TRBJ2-5; CDR3aa: CASRFQQETQYF
v_gene: TRBV20-1; j_gene: TRBJ2-1; CDR3aa: CSASQGDSYNEQFF
v_gene: TRBV20-1; j_gene: TRBJ2-1; CDR3aa: CSARDKGGGGDNEQFF
v_gene: TRBV7-2; j_gene: TRBJ2-7; CDR3aa: CARRDPLVSYEQYF
v_gene: TRBV3-1; j_gene: TRBJ2-2; CDR3aa: CASSQREETGELFF
v_gene: TRBV20-1; j_gene: TRBJ2-1; CDR3aa: CSAHWTYRTYNEQFF
v_gene: TRBV28; j_gene: TRBJ2-1; CDR3aa: CASSYTGLSYNEQFF
v_gene: TRBV24-1; j_gene: TRBJ2-2; CDR3aa: CATGTGWTGELFF
v_gene: TRBV7-8; j_gene: TRBJ2-1; CDR3aa: CASSIINEQFF
v_gene: TRBV29-1; j_gene: TRBJ2-1; CDR3aa: CSSMGGDTYNEQFF